Detailed here is one TCR beta chain. Its antigen is not yet known. Per-nucleotide qualities are absent, and no much larger clonotype sits a single base away. Collaborating institutions collected whole blood in K2EDTA tubes following their own protocols. For TCRbeta analysis, collaborator samples were shipped as frozen whole blood, as isolated PBMCs, or as DNA extracted from either sample type. This specimen comes from a study of blood T cell repertoires in COVID-19 (dated by TCRdb to 2020 to 2022). In the study overall: The collaborator samples originated in the United States, Italy and Spain and spanned the acute and convalescent phases of COVID-19. The repertoires were released in a freely available public database meant as a resource for research on the immune response to SARS-CoV-2. The material from the prospective study consisted of cDNA or gDNA derived from T cells, B-cell-depleted T cells, or PBMCs. Where HLA class I and class II types were available, the types were taken from metadata supplied by the sample provider, not from assay-based typing. The sample metadata nearly always contained a de-identified subject ID, COVID-19 status, age in years and sex. Deeply sampled blood TCRbeta repertoires from subjects exposed to, actively infected with, or recovered from COVID-19 were included in the dataset. Samples came from the ongoing ImmuneRACE study (first 160 participants) plus 1,254 subjects from 6 global collaborators.

TCRbeta CDR3 regions were amplified from genomic DNA using the immunoSEQ Assay, a bias-controlled multiplex PCR. In the paper's pipeline: The number of nucleated cells in each sample was estimated from the amplification of reference gene primers within the assay. To quantify the absolute abundance of each unique TCRbeta CDR3 rearrangement, sequence reads were collapsed and filtered. For each sample, productive Simpson clonality was calculated as the square root of Simpson's diversity index over productive rearrangements. In its TCRdb copy, this immuneACCESS table keeps in-frame sequences only and misses some clones. Where compared with another copy, unresolved V genes explain less than half of these, and the others have no known cause. V and J calls and clone size are given by that table; D and trimming were obtained from the DNA. The sample profile shows approximately 74,000 clones; 80% to 85% of them were found once. Roughly 2.5% of the sample belongs to the ten largest clones.

Trimming costs V 6 bases and J 6 bases, and their ends lie 14 bases apart. The CDR1 and CDR2 encoded by the germline V gene (reference sequence) are MNHEY and SMNVEV. Taken from cysteine to phenylalanine, the CDR3 has 14 residues. Of the read, only the CDR3 DNA is kept; its 42 bases are in frame from base 1. General findings and caveats noted by the study authors: The quantity of clinical and demographic metadata differed by source and by participant and was supplied without curation.

This sequence was found in an elderly man with active or convalescent COVID-19. Specimen: peripheral blood. The V and J segments used are TRBV27 and TRBJ2-2, with no confidently assigned D gene. DNA sequence: TGTGCCAGCAGACCTACCGCCCAGGCCGGGGAGCTGTTTTTT. Its product reads: CASRPTAQAGELFF.